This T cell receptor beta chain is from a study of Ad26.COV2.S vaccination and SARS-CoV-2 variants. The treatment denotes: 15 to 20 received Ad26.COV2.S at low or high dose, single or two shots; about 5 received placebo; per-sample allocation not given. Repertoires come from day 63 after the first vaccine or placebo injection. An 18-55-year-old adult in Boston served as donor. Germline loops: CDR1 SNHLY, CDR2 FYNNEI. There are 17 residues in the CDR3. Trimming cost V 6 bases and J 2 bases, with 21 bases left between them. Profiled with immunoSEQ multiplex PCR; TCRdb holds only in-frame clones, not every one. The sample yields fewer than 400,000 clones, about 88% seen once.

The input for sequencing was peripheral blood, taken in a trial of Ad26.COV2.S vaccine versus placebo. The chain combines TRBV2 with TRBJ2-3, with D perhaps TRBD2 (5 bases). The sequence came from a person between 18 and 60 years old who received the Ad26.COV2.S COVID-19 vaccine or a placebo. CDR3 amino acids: CASRDLLDGDYTDTQYF. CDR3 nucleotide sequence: TGTGCCAGCAGGGATCTTCTGGACGGAGACTACACAGATACGCAGTATTTT.